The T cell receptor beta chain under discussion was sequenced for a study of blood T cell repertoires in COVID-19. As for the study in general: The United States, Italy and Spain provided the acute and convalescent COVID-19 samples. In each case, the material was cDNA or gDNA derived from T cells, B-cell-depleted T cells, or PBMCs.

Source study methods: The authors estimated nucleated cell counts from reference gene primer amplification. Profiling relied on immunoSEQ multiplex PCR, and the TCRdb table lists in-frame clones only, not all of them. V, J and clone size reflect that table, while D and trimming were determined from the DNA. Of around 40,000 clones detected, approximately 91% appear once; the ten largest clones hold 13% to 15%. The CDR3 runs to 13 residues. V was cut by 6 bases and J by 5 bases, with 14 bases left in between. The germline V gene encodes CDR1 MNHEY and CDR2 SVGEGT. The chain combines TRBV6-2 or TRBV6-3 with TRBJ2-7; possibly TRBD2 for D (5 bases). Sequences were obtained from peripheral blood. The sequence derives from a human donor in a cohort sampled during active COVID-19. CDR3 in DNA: TGTGCCAGCAGCCGCGAAGCGGTCCACGAGCAGTACTTC. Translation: CASSREAVHEQYF.